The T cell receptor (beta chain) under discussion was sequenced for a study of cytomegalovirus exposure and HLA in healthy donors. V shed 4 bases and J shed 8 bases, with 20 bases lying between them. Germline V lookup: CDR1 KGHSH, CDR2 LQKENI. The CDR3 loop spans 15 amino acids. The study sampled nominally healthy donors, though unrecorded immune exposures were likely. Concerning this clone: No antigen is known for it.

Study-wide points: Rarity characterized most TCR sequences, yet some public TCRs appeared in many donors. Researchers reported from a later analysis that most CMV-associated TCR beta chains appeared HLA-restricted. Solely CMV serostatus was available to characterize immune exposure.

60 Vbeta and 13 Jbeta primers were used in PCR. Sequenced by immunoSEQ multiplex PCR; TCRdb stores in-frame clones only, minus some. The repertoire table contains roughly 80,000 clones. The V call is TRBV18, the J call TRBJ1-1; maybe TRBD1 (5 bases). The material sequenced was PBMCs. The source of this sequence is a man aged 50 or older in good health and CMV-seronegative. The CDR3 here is CASSLRAGSHNEAFF. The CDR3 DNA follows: TGTGCCAGCTCACTCCGTGCAGGGTCCCATAACGAAGCTTTCTTT.